A single sample is the source of the 16 T cell receptor beta chains below, sequenced in a study of blood T cells in healthy people across ages. It was with a sample-barcoded 5' primer and a J-beta primer mix that a second PCR of roughly 7 to 12 cycles was run. TCRdb re-derived calls from the 5' RACE reads in MiXCR, one entry per CDR3 protein. This table holds over 600,000 distinct CDR3 sequences, around a fifth found once. The specimen was blood. Receptors were obtained from a man aged 65-85 years in good health.

This clonotype came up a few times. The chain is built from TRBV11-1 and TRBJ2-3; D is unclear. This CDR3 region has 15 residues. Looked up from germline, CDR1 is SGHAT and CDR2 is FQDESV (reference sequence). The ends were cut back, 2 bases at V and 0 bases at J, with 9 bases in the middle. CDR3 nucleotides: TGTGCCAGCAGCTTAAGGTCGTTCAGCACAGATACGCAGTATTTT. It yields the protein CASSLRSFSTDTQYF.

This clonotype was found a few times. The J gene is TRBJ2-1, the V gene TRBV5-1; D is perhaps TRBD1 (5 bases). Germline-derived CDR1 and CDR2 are SGHRS and YFSETQ. This CDR3 has 14 amino acids. Trimming left V 0 bases short and J 9 bases short, with 13 bases between. This CDR3 reads CASSLDPFGAEQFF. DNA of the CDR3: TGCGCCAGCAGCTTGGACCCGTTTGGGGCTGAGCAGTTCTTC.

The chain carries TRBV14 and TRBJ2-3; 11 bases are shared with TRBD2. The CDR3 length is 16 residues. V lost 4 bases and J lost 4; bases outside the gene matches: 7. CDR1 SGHDN and CDR2 FVKESK come from the germline V gene. The CDR3 is CASSLLTSGIADTQYF. For the CDR3, the DNA is TGTGCCAGCAGCCTTTTGACTAGCGGGATAGCAGATACGCAGTATTTT.

This clonotype was recorded a few times. The chain links TRBV20-1 to TRBJ2-7; D gene unclear. Trimming stripped 2 bases from V and 5 bases from J, with 7 bases between. Germline V gene data show CDR1 as DFQATT and CDR2 as SNEGSKA (reference sequence). The CDR3 runs to 11 residues. For the CDR3, the DNA is TGCAGTGCTAGATTGGCCCACGAGCAGTACTTC. It codes for CSARLAHEQYF.

This clonotype was counted a few times. J is TRBJ2-7 and V is TRBV12-3 or TRBV12-4; 8 bases align to TRBD1. The CDR3 length is 15 residues. Trimming removed 3 bases from V and 0 bases from J; junction bases left unmatched: 4. The CDR3 coding sequence is TGTGCCAGCAGTTTCCAGGGGGCCCCCTCCTACGAGCAGTACTTC. It is translated as CASSFQGAPSYEQYF.

This clonotype was seen repeatedly, ten times or more. This rearrangement joins TRBV5-1 to TRBJ2-5; D unresolved. Germline CDR1 is SGHRS and CDR2 is YFSETQ. The length of the CDR3 is 12 residues. Trimming cost V 1 base and J 7 bases, with 8 bases left between them. CDR3 nucleotide sequence: TGCGCCAGCAGCTTGCATCCAACGACCCAGTACTTC. Its translation: CASSLHPTTQYF.

Ten or more counts support this clonotype. The chain combines TRBV6-5 with TRBJ1-5; TRBD1 agrees at 11 bases. The junction had 3 bases not matched to a gene; V was cut back by 5 bases and J by 6 bases. The CDR3 loop spans 14 amino acids. Germline-derived CDR1 and CDR2 are MNHEY and SVGAGI. The CDR3, as DNA: TGTGCCAGCAGTACGGACAGGGGGCGTCAGCCCCAGCATTTT. Its protein product is CASSTDRGRQPQHF.

The genes are TRBV5-4 and TRBJ1-4, with D possibly matching TRBD1 (5 bases). Trimming cost V 3 bases and J 6 bases, with 15 bases left between them. Germline V gene lookup returns CDR1 SGHNT and CDR2 YYREEE (reference sequence). The CDR3 extends over 15 amino acids. CDR3 loop: CASSSGGGQDEKLFF. Here the CDR3 DNA reads TGTGCCAGCAGCTCGGGGGGGGGTCAGGATGAAAAACTGTTTTTT.

This rearrangement joins TRBV7-3 to TRBJ1-1; 7 positions agree with TRBD1. J lost 1 base, V lost 5 bases, and 1 base had no gene match. Germline V gives CDR1 SGHTA, CDR2 FQGTGA. The CDR3 length is 13 residues. The CDR3 region is CASSEGANTEAFF. The CDR3 coding sequence is TGTGCCAGCAGCGAGGGGGCGAACACTGAAGCTTTCTTT.

As concerns this clonotype: An end of the junction does not agree with germline; a read error may underlie this. The chain employs TRBV7-7 and TRBJ2-2; TRBD2 matches at 10 bases. CDR3 length: 15 residues. Germline V gives CDR1 SSHAT, CDR2 FNYEAQ (reference sequence). As DNA, the CDR3 is TGTGCTAGCAGCCCGGGGACTAGCGCCACCGGGGAGCTGTTTTTT. Translated, it gives CASSPGTSATGELFF.

The rearrangement joins TRBV20-1 to TRBJ2-1; D gene uncertain. The J call is uncertain, as TRBJ2-5 better fits the DNA end. Per germline, CDR1 DFQATT and CDR2 SNEGSKA (reference sequence). The CDR3 spans 13 residues. CDR3 protein: CSATVVSPETQYF. The CDR3 nucleotides read TGCAGTGCCACAGTAGTTAGCCCAGAGACCCAGTACTTC.

V usage is TRBV3-1 and J usage is TRBJ2-1; 10 bases are a match to TRBD2. V shed 5 bases and J 4 bases; nucleotides not matched to a gene: 2. Germline V lookup: CDR1 LGHDT, CDR2 YNNKEL (reference sequence). CDR3 size: 14 residues. CDR3: CASSMTSGYNEQFF. CDR3 sequence (DNA): TGTGCCAGCAGCATGACTAGCGGGTACAATGAGCAGTTCTTC.

The CDR3 coding sequence is TGTGCCAGCACGCGCTTCTCAGGGGCAACCTTGAGCGAGCAGTACTTC. Encoded protein: CASTRFSGATLSEQYF. The V gene is TRBV6-6, the J gene TRBJ2-7, with a possible D match to TRBD1 (6 bases). The germline CDR1 and CDR2 sequences are MNHNY and SVGAGI (reference sequence). This CDR3 contains 16 residues. Trimming took off 7 bases at V and 6 bases at J, with 25 bases between the two ends.

This clonotype occurred a few times. The chain combines TRBV15 with TRBJ2-1, with 9 bases fitting TRBD1. This CDR3 has 16 residues. V shed 1 base, J shed 6 bases, and the junction held 7 bases outside the gene matches. Germline V gene sequence: CDR1 LNHNV, CDR2 YYDKDF (reference sequence). The CDR3 protein is CATSRGPQGAGNEQFF. Here the CDR3 DNA reads TGTGCCACCAGCAGAGGTCCACAGGGGGCCGGCAATGAGCAGTTCTTC.

The rearrangement joins TRBV5-6 to TRBJ2-3; D possibly corresponds to TRBD1 (5 bases). The CDR3 runs 12 residues. The germline CDR1 and CDR2 sequences are SGHDT and YYEEEE. V was shortened by 5 bases and J by 7 bases, with 11 bases between the two germline ends. The DNA for the CDR3 is TGTGCCAGCAGGGCGGACACCCATACGCAGTATTTT. Amino acid sequence: CASRADTHTQYF.

This clonotype was seen ten or more times. The chain links TRBV27 to TRBJ2-3; 14 positions agree with TRBD2. After removal of 10 bases from V and 4 bases from J, the junction contained 4 bases not matched to a gene. CDR1 is MNHEY and CDR2 is SMNVEV in the germline V gene (reference sequence). CDR3 length: 14 amino acids. CDR3 protein: CATTGLAGADTQYF. In nucleotides, the CDR3 is TGTGCCACCACGGGACTAGCGGGAGCAGATACGCAGTATTTT.